The source of this T cell receptor (beta chain) is a study of graft-versus-host responses after intestinal transplantation. Background on the study: Transplant types were multivisceral, liver-intestinal, or isolated intestinal. Once they had received anti-thymocyte globulin induction, all recipients took tacrolimus and steroids for approximately 3 years.

This clone was counted once. The target antigen is unknown. The protocol was immunoSEQ multiplex PCR, while the TCRdb copy is restricted to in-frame clones and leaves out a portion. In the table there are 12,000 or so clones, about 70% of which are singletons. Study-wide results and caveats: Early post-transplant HvG declines tracked with peak circulating GvH clone levels. In recipient marrow, GvH clones were found, and some appeared first in ileum or blood.

This CDR3 contains 17 residues. The germline CDR1 and CDR2 sequences are ENHRY and SYGVKD. V lost 10 bases and J lost 2; bases outside the gene matches: 14. From the graft tissue, intraepithelial and lamina propria lymphocytes were released through processing. The chain has TRBV10-3 and TRBJ2-3; TRBD2 matches 11 bases. The source is a human patient who received an intestinal transplant, so some T cells may come from the graft donor. This sample comprised ileum tissue, obtained 142 days after intestinal transplantation. CDR3 nucleotide sequence: TGTGCCACTGAGACGGGGACTAGCGGACATGTCACAGATACGCAGTATTTT. Translating it yields CATETGTSGHVTDTQYF.